These 18 T cell receptor beta chains were all obtained from the same sample, sequenced in a study of blood T cells in healthy people across ages. A second PCR of roughly 7 to 11 cycles used a sample-barcoded 5' primer and a J-beta primer mix. TCRdb reanalysed the 5' RACE reads using MiXCR and keeps one entry per CDR3 protein. The data contain hundreds of thousands of distinct CDR3 sequences, around 21% of them seen just once; the ten biggest clones take up around 3.4%. The specimen sequenced was blood. These receptors came from an older man in good health.

This clonotype was counted between two and nine times. The chain combines TRBV2 with TRBJ2-5; 13 nucleotides agree with TRBD2. The last part of the DNA fits TRBJ2-1 better; the J call may be wrong. Per the germline V gene, CDR1 is SNHLY and CDR2 is FYNNEI. The CDR3 contains 14 residues. Here the CDR3 reads CASTGLAGINEQFF. CDR3 nucleotides: TGTGCCAGCACGGGACTAGCGGGAATCAATGAGCAGTTCTTC.

V and J are TRBV12-3 or TRBV12-4 and TRBJ2-4; 7 bases are shared with TRBD1. The CDR3 is 13 amino acids. The V gene end was trimmed by 6 bases and the J gene end by 2 bases; junction bases not matched to a gene: 1. CDR3 nucleotides: TGTGCCAGCAGACAGGGGCCCAAAAACATTCAGTACTTC. Its protein is CASRQGPKNIQYF.

This clonotype was observed a handful of times. A junction end diverges from the germline sequence, so it may reflect a read error. The chain links TRBV12-3 or TRBV12-4 to TRBJ2-5; a weak D match, TRBD2 (6 bases). This CDR3 contains 14 residues. In nucleotides, the CDR3 is TGTGCCAGCAGTTTAGCGGGAGGTGCGGAGACCCAGAACTTC. It translates to CASSLAGGAETQNF.

This clonotype was seen more than once but under ten times. The chain couples TRBV3-1 to TRBJ1-2; D might be TRBD1 (6 bases). Germline CDR1 reads LGHDT; CDR2 reads YNNKEL (reference sequence). V dropped 5 bases and J dropped 6 bases, with 13 bases sitting between them. The CDR3 has 13 residues. CDR3 amino acids: CASSTTGTDGYTF. The CDR3 DNA reads TGTGCCAGCAGCACCACAGGGACTGATGGCTACACCTTC.

This clonotype has at least ten counts. The V gene is TRBV20-1, the J gene TRBJ2-5; 11 bases are a match to TRBD2. J gave up 3 bases and V 0 bases, and 3 bases lay outside the gene matches. CDR1 and CDR2 (germline): DFQATT, SNEGSKA (reference sequence). The CDR3 covers 15 residues. The CDR3 sequence is CSARETSGIKETQYF. For the CDR3, the DNA is TGCAGTGCTAGAGAGACTAGCGGGATTAAAGAGACCCAGTACTTC.

The chain employs TRBV20-1 and TRBJ2-5; 7 bases are a match to TRBD2. The J call may not be correct, given that the DNA end is closer to TRBJ2-7. Germline V gene data show CDR1 as DFQATT and CDR2 as SNEGSKA (reference sequence). This CDR3 comprises 13 residues. CDR3 amino acids: CSADERGLYEQYF. CDR3 DNA: TGCAGTGCCGACGAGCGGGGACTCTACGAGCAGTACTTC.

There are a few counts of this clonotype. The rearrangement joins TRBV5-1 to TRBJ2-7; the D gene is possibly TRBD1 (6 bases). V was clipped by 4 bases and J by 1 base, with 12 bases between them. The CDR3 loop spans 14 amino acids. In germline, CDR1 is SGHRS, CDR2 YFSETQ. CDR3 region: CASSPGQQSYEQYF. The CDR3, as DNA: TGCGCCAGCAGCCCGGGACAACAATCCTACGAGCAGTACTTC.

The V call is TRBV6-2 or TRBV6-3, the J call TRBJ2-1; 10 nucleotides align to TRBD2. This CDR3 is built from 17 residues. Trimming at V came to 2 bases and at J to 1 base, leaving 5 bases not matched to a gene. Germline V gene sequence: CDR1 MNHEY, CDR2 SVGEGT. The CDR3: CASSYDSGGTSYNEQFF. In DNA, the CDR3 is TGTGCCAGCAGTTACGATAGCGGGGGGACTTCCTACAATGAGCAGTTCTTC.

The table lists this clonotype with a few counts. The chain joins TRBV28 to TRBJ2-1, with a weak D call TRBD1 (5 bases). Per the germline V gene, CDR1 is MDHEN and CDR2 is SYDVKM. The V gene lost 3 bases and the J gene lost 2 bases, with 8 bases spanning the gap. CDR3 length: 14 residues. The CDR3 sequence: CASSFQGTYNEQFF. DNA of the CDR3: TGTGCCAGCAGTTTTCAGGGCACCTACAATGAGCAGTTCTTC.

This clonotype was seen only a few times. CDR3 in DNA: TGTGCCATCAGTGAGCGGGAGAGGGAGCAGTACTTC. It encodes CAISEREREQYF. This chain links TRBV10-3 with TRBJ2-7; tentative D call: TRBD2 (6 bases). V was trimmed by 2 bases and J by 7 bases, leaving 9 bases between them. Germline assignment: CDR1 ENHRY and CDR2 SYGVKD. The CDR3 totals 12 residues.

The sample holds one count of this clonotype. The rearrangement links TRBV28 to TRBJ2-2, with TRBD1 identical over 8 bases. The CDR3 totals 14 residues. Germline V lookup: CDR1 MDHEN, CDR2 SYDVKM. Trimming removed 7 bases from V and 5 bases from J; junction bases left unmatched: 6. For the CDR3, the DNA is TGTGCCAGCATTCGACAGGGGATAACCGGGGAGCTGTTTTTT. Translation: CASIRQGITGELFF.

V gene TRBV7-3 combines with J gene TRBJ2-5; 7 bases fit TRBD1. CDR1 is SGHTA, CDR2 FQGTGA, per germline. The CDR3 has 15 amino acids. The J segment lost 3 bases and the V segment lost 5 bases, leaving 9 bases of the junction unmatched. CDR3 sequence: CASSRTPGQKETQYF. CDR3 DNA sequence: TGTGCCAGCAGCCGGACCCCGGGACAGAAAGAGACCCAGTACTTC. The entire variable domain, with the rest obtained from reference TRBV7-3 and TRBJ2-5, is as follows: GAGVSQTPSNKVTEKGKYVELRCDPISGHTALYWYRQSLGQGPEFLIYFQGTGAADDSGLPNDRFFAVRPEGSVSTLKIQRTERGDSAVYLCASSRTPGQKETQYFGPGTRLLVL.

This clonotype was found many times. The chain employs TRBV3-1 and TRBJ2-5; D tentatively reads TRBD1 or TRBD2 (5 bases each). From germline, CDR1 is LGHDT and CDR2 YNNKEL (reference sequence). V was trimmed by 1 base and J by 5 bases, leaving 8 bases between them. There are 13 residues in the CDR3. The CDR3 is CASSQGGVETQYF. The CDR3 bases are TGTGCCAGCAGCCAAGGAGGGGTTGAGACCCAGTACTTC.

This rearrangement joins TRBV20-1 to TRBJ2-1; 7 positions agree with TRBD2. Matching the DNA end better, TRBJ2-5 makes the J call doubtful. The CDR3 has 14 residues. CDR1 DFQATT and CDR2 SNEGSKA come from the germline V gene (reference sequence). CDR3 sequence: CSALGGSLVETQYF. As DNA, the CDR3 is TGCAGTGCTCTTGGCGGGAGCTTGGTTGAGACCCAGTACTTC.

The gene calls are TRBV20-1 and TRBJ1-1, with unresolved D. The germline gives CDR1 DFQATT, CDR2 SNEGSKA (reference sequence). Trimming pared 6 bases from V and 1 base from J, leaving 12 bases between. The CDR3 is made up of 13 amino acids. This chain's CDR3 is CSATGRWNTEAFF. The DNA of the CDR3 is TGCAGTGCCACCGGGAGATGGAACACTGAAGCTTTCTTT.

This clonotype was observed a few times. The gene calls are TRBV9 and TRBJ2-5; D ambiguous. The germline V gene encodes CDR1 SGDLS and CDR2 YYNGEE. V dropped 1 base and J dropped 1 base, with 5 bases sitting between them. This CDR3 is built from 13 residues. DNA for the CDR3: TGTGCCAGCAGCGTAAATATCCAAGAGACCCAGTACTTC. This sequence encodes CASSVNIQETQYF.

The chain couples TRBV7-9 to TRBJ2-6; no clear D gene. This CDR3 region has 16 residues. Germline V CDR1 and CDR2: SEHNR, FQNEAQ (reference sequence). Trimming removed 5 bases at V and 0 bases at J, with 11 bases between. DNA of the CDR3: TGTGCCAGCAGCCCGGCTTCGGCCTCTGGGGCCAACGTCCTGACTTTC. Protein: CASSPASASGANVLTF.

The chain joins TRBV12-3 or TRBV12-4 to TRBJ1-5; 9 positions match TRBD1. The ends lost 3 bases at V and 5 bases at J; junction bases unmatched: 2. The CDR3 contains 14 residues. As DNA, the CDR3 is TGTGCCAGCAGTTTCCGGGACAGGGATCAGCCCCAGCATTTT. It translates to CASSFRDRDQPQHF.